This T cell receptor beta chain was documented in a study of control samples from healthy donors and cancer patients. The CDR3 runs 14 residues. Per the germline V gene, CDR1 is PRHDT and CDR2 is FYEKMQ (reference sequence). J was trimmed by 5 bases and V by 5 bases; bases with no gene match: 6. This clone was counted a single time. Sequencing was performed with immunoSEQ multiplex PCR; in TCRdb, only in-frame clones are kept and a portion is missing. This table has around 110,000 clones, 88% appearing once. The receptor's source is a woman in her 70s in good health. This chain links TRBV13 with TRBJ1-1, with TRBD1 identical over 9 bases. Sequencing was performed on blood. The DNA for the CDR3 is TGTGCCAGCAGCACCGGACAGGGGTGGACTGAAGCTTTCTTT. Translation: CASSTGQGWTEAFF. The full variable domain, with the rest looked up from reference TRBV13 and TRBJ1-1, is AAGVIQSPRHLIKEKRETATLKCYPIPRHDTVYWYQQGPGQDPQFLISFYEKMQSDKGSIPDRFSAQQFSDYHSELNMSSLELGDSALYFCASSTGQGWTEAFFGQGTRLTVV.